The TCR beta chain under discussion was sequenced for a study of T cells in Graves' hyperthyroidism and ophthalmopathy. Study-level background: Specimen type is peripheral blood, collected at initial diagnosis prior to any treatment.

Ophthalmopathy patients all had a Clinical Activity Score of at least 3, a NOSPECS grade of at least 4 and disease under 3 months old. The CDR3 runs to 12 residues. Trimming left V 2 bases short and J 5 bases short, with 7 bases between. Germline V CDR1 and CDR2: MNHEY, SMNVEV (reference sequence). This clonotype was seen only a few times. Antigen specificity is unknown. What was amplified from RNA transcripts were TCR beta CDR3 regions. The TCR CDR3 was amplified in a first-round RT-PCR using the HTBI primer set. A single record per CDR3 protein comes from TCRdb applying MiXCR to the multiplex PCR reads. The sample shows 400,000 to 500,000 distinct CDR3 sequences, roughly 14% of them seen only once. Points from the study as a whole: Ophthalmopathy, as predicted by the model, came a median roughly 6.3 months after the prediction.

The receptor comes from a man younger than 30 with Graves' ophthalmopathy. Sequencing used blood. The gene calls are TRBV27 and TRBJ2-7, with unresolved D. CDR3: CASSLMGNEQYF. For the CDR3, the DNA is TGTGCCAGCAGTTTAATGGGGAACGAGCAGTACTTC.